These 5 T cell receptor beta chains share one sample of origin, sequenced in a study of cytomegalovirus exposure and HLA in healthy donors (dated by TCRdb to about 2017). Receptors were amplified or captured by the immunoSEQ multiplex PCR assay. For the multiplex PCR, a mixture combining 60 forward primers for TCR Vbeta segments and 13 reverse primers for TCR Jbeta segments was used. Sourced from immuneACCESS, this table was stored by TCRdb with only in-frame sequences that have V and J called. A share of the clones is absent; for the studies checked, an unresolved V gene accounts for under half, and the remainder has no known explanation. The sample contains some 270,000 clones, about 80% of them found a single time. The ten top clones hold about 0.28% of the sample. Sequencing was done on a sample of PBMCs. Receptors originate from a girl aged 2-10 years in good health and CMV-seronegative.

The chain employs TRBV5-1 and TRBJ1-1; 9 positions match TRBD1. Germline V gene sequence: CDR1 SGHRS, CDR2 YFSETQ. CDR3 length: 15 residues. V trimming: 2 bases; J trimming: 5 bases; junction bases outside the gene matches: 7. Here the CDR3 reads CASSLGTGWGTEAFF. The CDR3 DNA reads TGCGCCAGCAGCTTAGGGACAGGGTGGGGAACTGAAGCTTTCTTT. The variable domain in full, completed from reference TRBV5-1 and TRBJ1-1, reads KAGVTQTPRYLIKTRGQQVTLSCSPISGHRSVSWYQQTPGQGLQFLFEYFSETQRNKGNFPGRFSGRQFSNSRSEMNVSTLELGDSALYLCASSLGTGWGTEAFFGQGTRLTVV.

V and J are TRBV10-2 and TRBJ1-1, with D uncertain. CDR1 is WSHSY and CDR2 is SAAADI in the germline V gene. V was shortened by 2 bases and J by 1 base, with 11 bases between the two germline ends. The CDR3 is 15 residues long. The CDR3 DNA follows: TGCGCCAGCAGTGAGCCAGGTCTGGCGAACACTGAAGCTTTCTTT. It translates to CASSEPGLANTEAFF.

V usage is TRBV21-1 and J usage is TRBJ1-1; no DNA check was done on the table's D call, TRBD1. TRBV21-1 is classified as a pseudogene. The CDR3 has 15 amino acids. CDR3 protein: CASSVPGHRNTEAFF. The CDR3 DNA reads TGTGCCAGCAGCGTACCGGGACACCGGAACACTGAAGCTTTCTTT.

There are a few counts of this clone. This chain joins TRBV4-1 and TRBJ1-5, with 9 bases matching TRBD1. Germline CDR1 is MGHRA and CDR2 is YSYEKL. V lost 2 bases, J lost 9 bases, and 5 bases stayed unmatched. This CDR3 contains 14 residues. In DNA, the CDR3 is TGCGCCAGCAGCCAAAACAGGGGGCCAGGGCCCCAGCATTTT. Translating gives CASSQNRGPGPQHF.

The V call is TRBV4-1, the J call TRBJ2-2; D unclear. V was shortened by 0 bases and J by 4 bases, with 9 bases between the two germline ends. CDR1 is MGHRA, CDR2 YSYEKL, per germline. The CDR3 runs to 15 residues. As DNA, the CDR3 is TGCGCCAGCAGCCAAGATCCGTCCCTCACCGGGGAGCTGTTTTTT. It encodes CASSQDPSLTGELFF.